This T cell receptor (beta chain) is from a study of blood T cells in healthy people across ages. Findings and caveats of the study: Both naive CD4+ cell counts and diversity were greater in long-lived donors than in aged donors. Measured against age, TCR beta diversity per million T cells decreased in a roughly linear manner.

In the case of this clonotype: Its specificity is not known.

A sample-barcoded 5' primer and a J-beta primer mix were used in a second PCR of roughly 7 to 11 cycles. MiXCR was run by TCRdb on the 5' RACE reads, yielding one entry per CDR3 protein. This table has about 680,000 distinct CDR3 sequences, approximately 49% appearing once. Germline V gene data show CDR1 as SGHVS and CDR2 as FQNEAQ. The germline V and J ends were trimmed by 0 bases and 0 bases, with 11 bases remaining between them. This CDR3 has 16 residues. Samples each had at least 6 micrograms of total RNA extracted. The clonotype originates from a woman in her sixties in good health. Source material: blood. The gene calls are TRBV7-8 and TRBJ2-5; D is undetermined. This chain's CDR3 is CASSLARGMYQETQYF. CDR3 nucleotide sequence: TGTGCCAGCAGCTTAGCTCGTGGGATGTACCAAGAGACCCAGTACTTC.